Listed below are T cell receptor beta chains from one sample, sequenced in a study of cytomegalovirus exposure and HLA in healthy donors. TCRdb's table, derived via immunoSEQ multiplex PCR, lists solely in-frame clones and lacks some. The sample lists 95,000 to 100,000 clones; 60% to 75% were seen once. Sequenced: PBMCs. The receptors stem from a middle-aged woman in good health and CMV-seronegative. Each CDR3 is given without its conserved first and last residue. A D gene is named only where the DNA matches it firmly.

>TRBD1|TRBV7-2|TRBJ1-4
ASSLITGTGEEKLF
>NA|TRBV7-2|TRBJ1-1
ASSLYGGPSSEAF
>TRBD1|TRBV6-6|TRBJ1-5
ASSSTGGIQPQH
>TRBD1|TRBV6-1|TRBJ1-2
ASSDRGYGYT
>NA|TRBV10-3|TRBJ2-5
AIGNRAETQY
>TRBD2|TRBV5-4|TRBJ2-2
ASSSTSGTEGGELF
>NA|TRBV5-6|TRBJ1-4
ASSQTSGSEKLF
>TRBD2|TRBV15|TRBJ2-2
ATSRDRPSGSIGELF
>TRBD1|TRBV28|TRBJ2-7
ASSLGTGQGSEQY
>NA|TRBV12-5|TRBJ1-2
ASGLDGLEGYGYT
>NA|TRBV6-5|TRBJ1-2
ASSPTGQNYGYT
>TRBD2|TRBV10-3|TRBJ2-1
AISSQRGASNEQF
>NA|TRBV7-2|TRBJ1-1
ASSWGGRVGEAF
>TRBD1|TRBV14|TRBJ1-2
ASSQDHQGGGYGYT
>NA|TRBV10-3|TRBJ1-5
AISESGGPNQPQH
>TRBD2|TRBV29-1|TRBJ2-3
SAAPSGGTDTQY
>NA|TRBV21-1|TRBJ2-7
ASSKARYSGRYEQY
>NA|TRBV30|TRBJ2-3
AWNRVGSDTQY